This T cell receptor beta chain was obtained from a study of CD8+ T cells in alopecia areata. Researchers picked out CD4+ and CD8+ T cells from PBMCs by sorting. This CDR3 is 16 amino acids long. The germline V gene encodes CDR1 MNHEY and CDR2 SMNVEV (reference sequence). V lost 4 bases, J lost 9 bases, and 19 bases lay in between. Sequencing templates came from extracted RNA that was reverse transcribed into cDNA. Produced via immunoSEQ multiplex PCR; TCRdb's table is partial and in-frame only. Among hundreds of thousands of clones listed, under 70% were seen once. The sequence was collected from a human donor with alopecia areata. This sample comprised CD4+ T cells sorted from blood, obtained at week 0. The chain uses TRBV27 and TRBJ1-6; D is unclear. In DNA, the CDR3 is TGTGCCAGCAGTTCATTTCGGGAGTCCTCCGGTTCACCCCTCCACTTT. Translation gives CASSSFRESSGSPLHF.